The 30 T cell receptor beta chains given below trace back to one sample, sequenced in a study of CD8+ T cells in alopecia areata. RNA was extracted and reverse transcribed into cDNA as the sequencing template. Method: immunoSEQ multiplex PCR; TCRdb's copy keeps in-frame clones and lacks some. The table records 95,000 to 150,000 clones, around 63% of them present only once. The treatment denotes: oral pan-JAK inhibitor, 5-10 mg twice daily. Specimen: CD4+ T cells sorted from blood, collected at week 4, from a patient treated with tofacitinib. The source is a human donor with alopecia areata.

This chain connects TRBV28 to TRBJ2-7, with 10 bases matching TRBD2. Germline CDR1 MDHEN, CDR2 SYDVKM. V was pared by 4 bases and J by 2 bases, with 2 bases of the junction left unmatched. The CDR3 has 14 amino acids. As DNA, the CDR3 is TGTGCCAGCAGTTGGACTAGCGGAACCTACGAGCAGTACTTC. The encoded protein is CASSWTSGTYEQYF. Filled out from reference TRBV28 and TRBJ2-7, the complete variable domain reads DVKVTQSSRYLVKRTGEKVFLECVQDMDHENMFWYRQDPGLGLRLIYFSYDVKMKEKGDIPEGYSVSREKKERFSLILESASTNQTSMYLCASSWTSGTYEQYFGPGTRLTVT.

This clone was seen ten or more times. The V gene is TRBV7-2, the J gene TRBJ2-7; D is unresolved. In germline, CDR1 is SGHTA, CDR2 FQGNSA. V was cut by 1 base and J by 0 bases, with 10 bases left in between. The CDR3 runs 15 residues. CDR3 region: CASSLGSGISYEQYF. In DNA form, the CDR3 reads TGTGCCAGCAGCTTAGGGTCGGGTATCTCCTACGAGCAGTACTTC.

V is TRBV18 and J is TRBJ2-2, with D unresolved. Between the trimmed V and J ends, which lost 8 bases and 0 bases, there was a span of 16 bases. This CDR3 has 16 amino acids. Germline assignment: CDR1 KGHSH and CDR2 LQKENI. The CDR3 DNA follows: TGTGCCAGCGGCTTACCCAATAGGGCGAACACCGGGGAGCTGTTTTTT. Amino acids: CASGLPNRANTGELFF. The whole variable domain, filled in from reference TRBV18 and TRBJ2-2, reads NAGVMQNPRHLVRRRGQEARLRCSPMKGHSHVYWYRQLPEEGLKFMVYLQKENIIDESGMPKERFSAEFPKEGPSILRIQQVVRGDSAAYFCASGLPNRANTGELFFGEGSRLTVL.

This clone occurred a few times. The chain uses TRBV7-2 and TRBJ1-1; D is perhaps TRBD1 (5 bases). Trimming cost V 4 bases and J 1 base, with 7 bases left between them. CDR1 and CDR2 (germline): SGHTA, FQGNSA. The CDR3 extends over 13 amino acids. The CDR3, as DNA: TGTGCCAGCAGCTACGGACAGAACACTGAAGCTTTCTTT. It codes for CASSYGQNTEAFF.

The chain employs TRBV9 and TRBJ2-3, with 7 positions matching TRBD2. Germline lookup yields CDR1 SGDLS and CDR2 YYNGEE. The CDR3 consists of 14 residues. V shed 1 base, J shed 1 base, and the junction held 0 bases outside the gene matches. This CDR3 is CASSVLAGTDTQYF. CDR3 nucleotides: TGTGCCAGCAGCGTACTAGCGGGCACAGATACGCAGTATTTT. The whole variable domain, remainder taken from reference TRBV9 and TRBJ2-3, is DSGVTQTPKHLITATGQRVTLRCSPRSGDLSVYWYQQSLDQGLQFLIQYYNGEERAKGNILERFSAQQFPDLHSELNLSSLELGDSALYFCASSVLAGTDTQYFGPGTRLTVL.

The chain is built from TRBV9 and TRBJ1-1; no reliable D call. The CDR3 length is 12 residues. V was cut by 2 bases and J by 8 bases, with 10 bases left in between. Per germline, CDR1 SGDLS and CDR2 YYNGEE. Here the CDR3 reads CASSVSGREAFF. The CDR3 DNA reads as TGTGCCAGCAGCGTGTCCGGGAGGGAAGCTTTCTTT.

Notes on this clone: At the DNA level, this CDR3 is encoded by other sequences in the same sample as well. V and J are TRBV29-1 and TRBJ1-2, with 9 bases matching TRBD1. With V trimmed by 4 bases and J by 4 bases, 4 bases remained unmatched. Germline-derived CDR1 and CDR2 are SQVTM and ANQGSEA. The CDR3 extends over 13 amino acids. This CDR3 reads CSVGGTGFYGYTF. The CDR3 bases are TGCAGCGTTGGCGGGACAGGGTTCTATGGCTACACCTTC.

The chain employs TRBV4-1 and TRBJ2-7, with TRBD1 identical over 8 bases. The CDR3 totals 15 residues. Looked up from germline, CDR1 is MGHRA and CDR2 is YSYEKL. The trim removed 1 base at V and 4 bases at J, leaving 6 bases unmatched. CDR3 sequence reads: CASSQVAQGAYEQYF. Written as DNA, the CDR3 is TGCGCCAGCAGCCAAGTCGCTCAGGGGGCTTACGAGCAGTACTTC.

The J gene is TRBJ1-4, the V gene TRBV4-1, with a weak D call TRBD1 (6 bases). The CDR3 has 13 amino acids. Germline V gives CDR1 MGHRA, CDR2 YSYEKL. Between the trimmed V and J ends, which lost 8 bases and 6 bases, there was a span of 13 bases. The CDR3 is CASRTGLDEKLFF. Here the CDR3 DNA reads TGCGCCAGCCGCACAGGGCTAGATGAAAAACTGTTTTTT.

This chain joins TRBV29-1 and TRBJ2-2; no firm D call. This CDR3 comprises 13 residues. Trimming removed 5 bases at V and 1 base at J, with 8 bases between. Germline CDR1 and CDR2: SQVTM and ANQGSEA. The CDR3 DNA is TGCAGCGTTTTTTCAGTGAACACCGGGGAGCTGTTTTTT. Protein sequence: CSVFSVNTGELFF.

This rearrangement joins TRBV10-3 to TRBJ1-2; 7 bases align to TRBD1. Germline V gene sequence: CDR1 ENHRY, CDR2 SYGVKD. The CDR3 spans 15 residues. V gave up 10 bases and J gave up 6 bases; unmatched junction bases: 17. As DNA, the CDR3 is TGTGCCAGCAGAAGACAAGGGGGCTCAGAGGATGGCTACACCTTC. It encodes CASRRQGGSEDGYTF.

The J gene is TRBJ2-7, the V gene TRBV9; TRBD2 aligns across 15 bases. Germline V gene lookup returns CDR1 SGDLS and CDR2 YYNGEE. Trimming removed 3 bases from V and 4 bases from J; junction bases left unmatched: 2. The CDR3 is 15 amino acids. CDR3 sequence (DNA): TGTGCCAGCAGCGAAGGGACTAGCGGGGGGTACGAGCAGTACTTC. Amino acids: CASSEGTSGGYEQYF.

This sequence joins TRBV5-4 and TRBJ2-1; D not certain. The CDR3 covers 11 residues. The V end was cut by 7 bases, the J end by 8 bases, with 10 bases between. From germline, CDR1 is SGHNT and CDR2 YYREEE (reference sequence). The CDR3 coding sequence is TGTGCCAGCCGCGCGACGGATGAGCAGTTCTTC. Translating gives CASRATDEQFF. The whole variable domain, filled in from reference TRBV5-4 and TRBJ2-1, reads ETGVTQSPTHLIKTRGQQVTLRCSSQSGHNTVSWYQQALGQGPQFIFQYYREEENGRGNFPPRFSGLQFPNYSSELNVNALELDDSALYLCASRATDEQFFGPGTRLTVL.

This chain uses TRBV9 with TRBJ2-3, with TRBD2 matching over 13 bases. Germline V lookup: CDR1 SGDLS, CDR2 YYNGEE. The junction had 10 bases not matched to a gene; V was cut back by 3 bases and J by 6 bases. The CDR3 totals 17 residues. CDR3 residues: CASSAGTSGKGVDTQYF. The DNA of the CDR3 is TGTGCCAGCAGCGCTGGGACTAGCGGGAAAGGAGTGGATACGCAGTATTTT.

The rearrangement links TRBV9 to TRBJ2-1; 13 bases line up with TRBD2. Per the germline V gene, CDR1 is SGDLS and CDR2 is YYNGEE. There are 15 residues in the CDR3. V shed 3 bases, J shed 7 bases, and the junction held 4 bases outside the gene matches. The CDR3 reads CASSAGLAGVNEQFF. CDR3 in DNA: TGTGCCAGCAGCGCCGGACTAGCGGGAGTAAATGAGCAGTTCTTC.

V gene TRBV27 combines with J gene TRBJ2-5, with 16 bases matching TRBD2. Unmatched junction bases numbered 13, after V lost 4 bases and J lost 8 bases. This CDR3 contains 18 residues. Germline lookup yields CDR1 MNHEY and CDR2 SMNVEV (reference sequence). The chain's CDR3 is CASSYSIPGLAGGSTQYF. The CDR3 DNA reads as TGTGCCAGCAGTTACTCAATCCCGGGACTAGCGGGAGGGTCTACCCAGTACTTC.

The chain uses TRBV21-1 and TRBJ2-7; TRBD1, as called in the table, went unchecked against the DNA. TRBV21-1 counts as a pseudogene. The CDR3 has 11 amino acids. The CDR3 region has the DNA TGTGCCAGCAGCAAAAAGATAGGGGAGTACTTC. Translating gives CASSKKIGEYF.

This rearrangement joins TRBV10-3 to TRBJ1-1, with no clear D. The CDR3 is made up of 14 amino acids. V was trimmed by 8 bases and J by 4 bases, leaving 17 bases between them. Germline values: CDR1 ENHRY, CDR2 SYGVKD. The CDR3 here is CAIGKDRMSTEAFF. The CDR3 DNA is TGTGCCATCGGGAAGGATCGGATGAGCACTGAAGCTTTCTTT.

The chain is built from TRBV29-1 and TRBJ2-3; perhaps TRBD2 as D (6 bases). This CDR3 is built from 16 residues. Trimming shortened V by 6 bases and J by 1 base, and 20 bases separated the two germline ends. CDR1 and CDR2 (germline): SQVTM, ANQGSEA. The CDR3: CSVGAGASLGTDTQYF. For the CDR3, the DNA is TGCAGCGTCGGAGCGGGTGCCTCTTTGGGCACAGATACGCAGTATTTT.

The chain uses TRBV7-3 and TRBJ2-3; the D gene is possibly TRBD1 (6 bases). The CDR3 runs 13 residues. Germline-derived CDR1 and CDR2 are SGHTA and FQGTGA. The V gene lost 3 bases and the J gene lost 4 bases, with 8 bases spanning the gap. Here the CDR3 reads CASSFTGPDTQYF. As DNA, the CDR3 is TGTGCCAGCAGCTTCACAGGGCCAGATACGCAGTATTTT.

This clone was seen a few times. The chain uses TRBV5-1 and TRBJ1-2; D ambiguous. CDR3 length: 13 residues. V was cut by 4 bases and J by 6 bases, with 13 bases left in between. The germline CDR1 and CDR2 sequences are SGHRS and YFSETQ. The CDR3 here is CASSMAERDGYTF. In nucleotides, the CDR3 is TGCGCCAGCAGCATGGCGGAGAGGGATGGCTACACCTTC.

This sequence joins TRBV25-1 and TRBJ1-2; the D is unclear. Germline V gene sequence: CDR1 MGHDK, CDR2 SYGVNS. V lost 3 bases, J lost 0 bases, and 5 bases lay in between. The CDR3 length is 13 residues. The CDR3 DNA reads as TGTGCCAGCAGTGACCCCACTAACTATGGCTACACCTTC. Protein: CASSDPTNYGYTF.

This sequence joins TRBV19 and TRBJ1-5, with TRBD1 matching over 9 bases. With V trimmed by 6 bases and J by 2 bases, 8 bases remained unmatched. Germline CDR1 and CDR2: LNHDA and SQIVND (reference sequence). The CDR3 is made up of 16 amino acids. The CDR3 sequence: CASSIGQGRGNQPQHF. As DNA, the CDR3 is TGTGCCAGTAGCATCGGACAGGGGAGAGGCAATCAGCCCCAGCATTTT.

J is TRBJ1-6 and V is TRBV7-2; maybe TRBD1 (5 bases). The CDR3 is 15 amino acids. Germline-derived CDR1 and CDR2 are SGHTA and FQGNSA. Trimming left V 5 bases short and J 10 bases short, with 18 bases between. DNA of the CDR3: TGTGCCAGCAGCATCAGGGTTGCGGGGAGATCACCCCTCCACTTT. Translation gives CASSIRVAGRSPLHF.

This chain uses TRBV25-1 with TRBJ2-1; possible D gene TRBD2, 6 bases. The CDR3 spans 13 residues. V dropped 3 bases and J dropped 5 bases, with 8 bases sitting between them. CDR1 is MGHDK, CDR2 SYGVNS, per germline. CDR3 amino acids: CASSEWEDNEQFF. CDR3 coding DNA: TGTGCCAGCAGTGAGTGGGAGGACAATGAGCAGTTCTTC.

This rearrangement joins TRBV5-4 to TRBJ1-1, with no clear D. Trimming took 3 bases from V and 3 from J, leaving 15 bases between them. The CDR3 is 15 residues long. Germline-derived CDR1 and CDR2 are SGHNT and YYREEE (reference sequence). CDR3 coding DNA: TGTGCCAGCAGCTCTCGTCTGGGAACCGACACTGAAGCTTTCTTT. This codes for CASSSRLGTDTEAFF.

The V and J genes are TRBV29-1 and TRBJ2-2, with TRBD1 as a possible D gene (6 bases). Looked up from germline, CDR1 is SQVTM and CDR2 is ANQGSEA. This CDR3 has 14 amino acids. V was clipped by 4 bases and J by 3 bases, with 12 bases between them. In DNA, the CDR3 is TGCAGCGTTGGACAGGATCCGTACACCGGGGAGCTGTTTTTT. Translated: CSVGQDPYTGELFF.

The V call is TRBV7-8, the J call TRBJ2-2; D remains unclear. Trimming cost V 4 bases and J 0 bases, with 6 bases left between them. This CDR3 is 14 amino acids long. The germline CDR1 and CDR2 sequences are SGHVS and FQNEAQ. CDR3 amino acids: CASSSPTNTGELFF. The CDR3 bases are TGTGCCAGCAGCTCCCCCACGAACACCGGGGAGCTGTTTTTT.

The CDR3 sequence: CASTPRSGGNTDTQYF. The CDR3 region has the DNA TGTGCCAGCACCCCCAGGAGCGGAGGGAACACAGATACGCAGTATTTT. The chain has TRBV27 and TRBJ2-3; weak D call: TRBD2 (6 bases). The CDR3 length is 16 residues. Germline V CDR1 and CDR2: MNHEY, SMNVEV (reference sequence). With 7 bases removed from V and 2 bases from J, the gap between germline ends came to 19 bases.

This chain joins TRBV7-2 and TRBJ1-2, with no clear D. Trimming removed 1 base from V and 4 bases from J, with 10 bases in between. The germline gives CDR1 SGHTA, CDR2 FQGNSA. The CDR3 runs to 14 residues. CDR3 sequence reads: CASSLVSGPYGYTF. CDR3 in DNA: TGTGCCAGCAGCTTAGTTTCGGGTCCCTATGGCTACACCTTC.